This TCR beta chain stems from a study of OX40 agonist ivuxolimab in advanced cancers. About this clone itself: Its cognate antigen is unknown.

Whole-study findings and limits: In a subset of nonresponders, normalized T-cell clonal expansion was also low. Patients with a partial response at 0.1-3.0 mg/kg had among the lowest clonal expansion.

The germline V gene has CDR1 LNHDA and CDR2 SQIVND (reference sequence). The V segment lost 3 bases and the J segment 4 bases; nucleotides outside the gene matches: 5. This CDR3 has 14 amino acids. Here immunoSEQ multiplex PCR was the method, and the copy in TCRdb shows in-frame clones only, minus some. Of about 73,000 clones in the sample, 80% to 90% were seen once. This chain links TRBV19 with TRBJ2-5, with 7 positions matching TRBD1. The clonotype originates from an adult with an advanced solid tumor such as melanoma, head and neck, liver or kidney cancer. The sample consisted of CD4+ or CD8+ T cells sorted from blood, taken in a trial of the OX40 agonist ivuxolimab. The CDR3 bases are TGTGCCAGTAGTATCGGGACAGAAGGAGAGACCCAGTACTTC. Amino acid sequence: CASSIGTEGETQYF.